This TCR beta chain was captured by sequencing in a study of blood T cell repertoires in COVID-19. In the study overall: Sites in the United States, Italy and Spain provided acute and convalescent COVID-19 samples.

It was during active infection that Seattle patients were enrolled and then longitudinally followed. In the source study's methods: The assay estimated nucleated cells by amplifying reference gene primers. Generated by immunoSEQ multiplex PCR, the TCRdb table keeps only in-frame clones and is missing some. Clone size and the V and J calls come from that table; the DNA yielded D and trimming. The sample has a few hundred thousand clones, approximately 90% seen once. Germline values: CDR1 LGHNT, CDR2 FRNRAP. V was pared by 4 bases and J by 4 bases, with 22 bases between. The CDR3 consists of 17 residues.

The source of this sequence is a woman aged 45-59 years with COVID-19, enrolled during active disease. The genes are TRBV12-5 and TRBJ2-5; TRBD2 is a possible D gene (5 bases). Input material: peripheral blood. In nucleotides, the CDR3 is TGTGCTAGTGGTTGGACTCCCCGGGGTGAGGGAAGAGAGACCCAGTACTTC. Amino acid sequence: CASGWTPRGEGRETQYF.